This T cell receptor beta chain was profiled in a study of control samples from healthy donors and cancer patients. The V end was cut by 4 bases, the J end by 3 bases, with 13 bases between. Germline V lookup: CDR1 SGHAT, CDR2 FQNNGV. The CDR3 has 14 amino acids. The method was immunoSEQ multiplex PCR; TCRdb's version includes in-frame clones alone and lacks a portion of them. The data show about 130,000 clones, roughly 84% seen once. The J gene is TRBJ2-7, the V gene TRBV11-2; no firm D call. The specimen sequenced was blood. The clonotype originates from a man aged 50 or older in good health. The CDR3 nucleotides read TGTGCCAGCAGCTCCTTAGGCAGCCTCTACGAGCAGTACTTC. Protein: CASSSLGSLYEQYF.